Below are 11 T cell receptor beta chains sequenced from a single sample in a study of blood T cell repertoires in COVID-19. Assay used: immunoSEQ multiplex PCR; TCRdb lists only in-frame clones, some missing. Of tens of thousands of clones listed, around four fifths are singletons. What was sequenced was peripheral blood. The source of these receptors is a man in his 60s with acute or convalescent COVID-19.

The CDR3 region is CASSLAVNEQFF. The CDR3 DNA follows: TGTGCCAGCAGTTTAGCGGTTAATGAGCAGTTCTTC. The chain couples TRBV2 to TRBJ2-1; a possible D gene is TRBD2 (6 bases). Trimming took off 5 bases at V and 7 bases at J, with 9 bases between the two ends. The CDR3 length is 12 residues. CDR1 is SNHLY and CDR2 is FYNNEI in the germline V gene.

This clone came up once. V usage is TRBV12-3 or TRBV12-4 and J usage is TRBJ1-2; 7 nucleotides align to TRBD1. Germline trimming cut 3 bases from V and 8 bases from J; bases unmatched to any gene: 6. This CDR3 is built from 13 residues. The CDR3: CASSFRQGGGYTF. Here the CDR3 DNA reads TGTGCCAGCAGTTTTCGACAGGGTGGGGGCTACACCTTC.

This chain links TRBV3-1 (or the pseudogene TRBV3-2) with TRBJ2-7, with D perhaps TRBD1 (7 bases). Germline V gene lookup returns CDR1 LGHDT and CDR2 YNNKEL (reference sequence). V lost 3 bases, J lost 5 bases, and 20 bases lay in between. The CDR3 has 16 amino acids. The chain's CDR3 is CASSQTDRREKDEQYF. CDR3 coding DNA: TGTGCCAGCAGCCAGACGGACAGGAGGGAAAAGGACGAGCAGTACTTC.

The rearrangement links TRBV11-2 to TRBJ2-7, with 12 bases identical to TRBD2. J lost 4 bases, V lost 1 base, and 14 bases had no gene match. This CDR3 is built from 19 residues. CDR1 is SGHAT, CDR2 FQNNGV, per germline. CDR3 amino acids: CASSLVNAASGRVGYEQYF. The DNA of the CDR3 is TGTGCCAGCAGCTTAGTAAACGCGGCTAGCGGGAGGGTTGGGTACGAGCAGTACTTC.

This chain links TRBV12-3 or TRBV12-4 with TRBJ2-7; D is undetermined. CDR3 size: 12 residues. V was clipped by 6 bases and J by 4 bases, with 10 bases between them. CDR3 in DNA: TGTGCCAGCAGCCCCCAATTTTACGAGCAGTACTTC. This encodes CASSPQFYEQYF.

The chain employs TRBV27 and TRBJ2-3, with 12 bases matching TRBD2. This CDR3 comprises 15 residues. Germline loops: CDR1 MNHEY, CDR2 SMNVEV (reference sequence). The V segment lost 4 bases and the J segment 5 bases; nucleotides outside the gene matches: 4. Written as DNA, the CDR3 is TGTGCCAGCAGTTCCCTAGCGGGAGGGGAAGATACGCAGTATTTT. Translating gives CASSSLAGGEDTQYF.

The chain uses TRBV28 and TRBJ1-1; 10 bases fit TRBD1. This CDR3 is built from 15 residues. Germline CDR1 MDHEN, CDR2 SYDVKM. J lost 4 bases, V lost 6 bases, and 8 bases had no gene match. In DNA, the CDR3 is TGTGCCAGCAGCCCGGACAGGGGGGTCAGCACTGAAGCTTTCTTT. Residues: CASSPDRGVSTEAFF.

V is TRBV21-1 and J is TRBJ2-1; TRBD2 is the table's D call, not checked against the DNA. TRBV21-1 is a known pseudogene. The CDR3 totals 19 residues. DNA for the CDR3: TGTGCCAGCAGCAAAGAAGGGGGAATCGCGGGAGGGGGTTACAATGAGCAGTTCTTC. It codes for CASSKEGGIAGGGYNEQFF.

This clone came up a few times. CDR3 nucleotide sequence: TGTGCCATCAGTGAGTCCTCAGTTGCACGCAATCAGCCCCAGCATTTT. It is translated as CAISESSVARNQPQHF. The V and J genes are TRBV10-3 and TRBJ1-5, with D unresolved. The CDR3 has 16 residues. Trimming left V 0 bases short and J 2 bases short, with 11 bases between. Germline V lookup: CDR1 ENHRY, CDR2 SYGVKD.

In its sample, this clone was seen a few times. The CDR3, as DNA: TGTGCCAGCAGTCAGGGGCTAGACAGGGTAGAGACCCAGTACTTC. Encoded protein: CASSQGLDRVETQYF. The J gene is TRBJ2-5, the V gene TRBV7-9; 7 nucleotides line up with TRBD1. With V trimmed by 6 bases and J by 4 bases, 11 bases remained unmatched. CDR1 is SEHNR and CDR2 is FQNEAQ in the germline V gene (reference sequence). The length of the CDR3 is 15 residues.

This sequence joins TRBV7-8 and TRBJ2-1; 7 nucleotides agree with TRBD2. V lost 4 bases, J lost 0 bases, and 6 bases stayed unmatched. The CDR3 consists of 16 residues. The germline gives CDR1 SGHVS, CDR2 FQNEAQ. The CDR3 reads CASSSPGGGSYNEQFF. The DNA for the CDR3 is TGTGCCAGCAGCTCGCCGGGGGGAGGCTCCTACAATGAGCAGTTCTTC.